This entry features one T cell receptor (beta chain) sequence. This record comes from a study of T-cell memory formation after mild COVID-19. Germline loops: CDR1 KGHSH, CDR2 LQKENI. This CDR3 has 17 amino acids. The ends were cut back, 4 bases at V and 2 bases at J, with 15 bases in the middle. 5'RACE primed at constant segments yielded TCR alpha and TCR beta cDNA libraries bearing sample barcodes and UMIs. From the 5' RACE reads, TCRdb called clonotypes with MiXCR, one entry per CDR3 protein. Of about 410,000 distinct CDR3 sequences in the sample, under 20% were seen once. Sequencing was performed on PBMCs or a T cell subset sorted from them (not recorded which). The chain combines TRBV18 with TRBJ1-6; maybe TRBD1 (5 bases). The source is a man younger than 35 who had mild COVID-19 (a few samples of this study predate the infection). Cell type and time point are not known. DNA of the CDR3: TGTGCCAGCTCACTACAGGAGAGTGGGGCCTATAATTCACCCCTCCACTTT. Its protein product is CASSLQESGAYNSPLHF.